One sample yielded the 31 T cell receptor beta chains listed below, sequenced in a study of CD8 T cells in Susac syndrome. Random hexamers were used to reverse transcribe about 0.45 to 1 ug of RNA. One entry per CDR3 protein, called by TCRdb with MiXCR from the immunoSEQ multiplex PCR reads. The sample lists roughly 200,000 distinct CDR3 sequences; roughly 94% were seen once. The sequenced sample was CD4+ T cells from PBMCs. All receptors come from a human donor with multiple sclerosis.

The CDR3 region has the DNA TGCAGTGCCGCGGGTACTGGCACAGATACGCAGTATTTT. It codes for CSAAGTGTDTQYF. The chain uses TRBV20-1 and TRBJ2-3, with TRBD2 as a possible D gene (5 bases). The CDR3 has 13 residues. The V end lost 6 bases, the J end lost 1 base, and 11 bases lay between the germline ends. Germline V lookup: CDR1 DFQATT, CDR2 SNEGSKA (reference sequence).

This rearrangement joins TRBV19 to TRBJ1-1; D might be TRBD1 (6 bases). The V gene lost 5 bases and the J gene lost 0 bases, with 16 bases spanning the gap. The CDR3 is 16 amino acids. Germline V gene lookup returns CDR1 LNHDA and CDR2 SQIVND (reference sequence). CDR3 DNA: TGTGCCAGTAGTGCCCAGGGGAGGGCTTTGAACACTGAAGCTTTCTTT. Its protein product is CASSAQGRALNTEAFF.

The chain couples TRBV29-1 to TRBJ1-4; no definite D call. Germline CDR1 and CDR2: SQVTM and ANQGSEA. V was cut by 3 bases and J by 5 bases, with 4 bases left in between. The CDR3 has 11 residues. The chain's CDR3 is CSVEDNEKLFF. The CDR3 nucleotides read TGCAGCGTTGAGGACAATGAAAAACTGTTTTTT.

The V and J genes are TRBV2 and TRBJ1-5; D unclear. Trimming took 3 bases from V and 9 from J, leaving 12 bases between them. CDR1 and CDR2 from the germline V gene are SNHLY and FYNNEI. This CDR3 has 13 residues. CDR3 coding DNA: TGTGCCAGCAGTGACACTAGGGAGAGGCCCCAGCATTTT. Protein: CASSDTRERPQHF. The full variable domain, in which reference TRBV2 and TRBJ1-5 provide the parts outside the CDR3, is EPEVTQTPSHQVTQMGQEVILRCVPISNHLYFYWYRQILGQKVEFLVSFYNNEISEKSEIFDDQFSVERPDGSNFTLKIRSTKLEDSAMYFCASSDTRERPQHFGDGTRLSIL.

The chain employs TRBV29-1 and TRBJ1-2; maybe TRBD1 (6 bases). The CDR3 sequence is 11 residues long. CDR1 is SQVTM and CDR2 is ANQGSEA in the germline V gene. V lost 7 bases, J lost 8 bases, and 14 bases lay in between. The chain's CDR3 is CSAGARSGYTF. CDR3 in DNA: TGCAGCGCAGGGGCTCGGTCGGGCTACACCTTC.

The CDR3 spells CASSRGTLNSPLHF. The CDR3 DNA reads as TGCGCCAGCAGCCGAGGGACCCTTAATTCACCCCTCCACTTT. The chain recombines TRBV4-1 with TRBJ1-6, with D possibly TRBD1 on 5 matching bases. CDR1 and CDR2 (germline): MGHRA, YSYEKL. With 4 bases removed from V and 6 bases from J, the gap between germline ends came to 10 bases. The CDR3 runs 14 residues.

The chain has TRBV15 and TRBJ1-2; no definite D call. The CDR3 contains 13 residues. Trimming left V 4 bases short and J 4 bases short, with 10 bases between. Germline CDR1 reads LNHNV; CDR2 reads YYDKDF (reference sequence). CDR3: CATSNGGLYGYTF. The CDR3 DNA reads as TGTGCCACCAGCAATGGTGGGCTCTATGGCTACACCTTC.

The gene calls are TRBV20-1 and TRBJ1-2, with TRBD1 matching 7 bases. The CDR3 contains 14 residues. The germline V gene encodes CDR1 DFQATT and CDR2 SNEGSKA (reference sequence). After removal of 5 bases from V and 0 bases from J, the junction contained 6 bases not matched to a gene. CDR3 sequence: CSAGLDRANYGYTF. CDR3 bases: TGCAGTGCTGGATTAGACAGGGCTAACTATGGCTACACCTTC.

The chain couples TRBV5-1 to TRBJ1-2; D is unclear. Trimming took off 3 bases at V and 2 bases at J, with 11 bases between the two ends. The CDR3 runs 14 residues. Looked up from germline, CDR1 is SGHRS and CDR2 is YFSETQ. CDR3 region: CASSSNTGNYGYTF. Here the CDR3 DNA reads TGCGCCAGCAGCTCCAACACTGGGAACTATGGCTACACCTTC.

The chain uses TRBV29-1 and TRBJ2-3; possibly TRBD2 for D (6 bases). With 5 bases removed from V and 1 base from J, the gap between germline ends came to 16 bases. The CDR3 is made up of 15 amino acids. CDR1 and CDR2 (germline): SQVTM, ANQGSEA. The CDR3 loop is CSVSRTGVGTDTQYF. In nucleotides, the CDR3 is TGCAGCGTTTCGAGAACGGGGGTTGGCACAGATACGCAGTATTTT.

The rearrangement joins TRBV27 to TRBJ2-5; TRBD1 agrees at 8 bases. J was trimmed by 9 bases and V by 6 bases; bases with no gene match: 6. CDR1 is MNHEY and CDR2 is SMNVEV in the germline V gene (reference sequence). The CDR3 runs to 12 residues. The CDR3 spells CASRAIQGAQYF. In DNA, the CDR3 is TGTGCCAGCAGGGCGATACAGGGGGCCCAGTACTTC.

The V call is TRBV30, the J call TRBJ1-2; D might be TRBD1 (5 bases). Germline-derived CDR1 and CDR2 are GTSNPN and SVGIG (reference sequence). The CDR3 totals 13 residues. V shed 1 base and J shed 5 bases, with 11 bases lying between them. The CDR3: CAWSAGRDYGYTF. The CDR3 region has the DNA TGTGCCTGGAGTGCAGGGAGGGATTATGGCTACACCTTC.

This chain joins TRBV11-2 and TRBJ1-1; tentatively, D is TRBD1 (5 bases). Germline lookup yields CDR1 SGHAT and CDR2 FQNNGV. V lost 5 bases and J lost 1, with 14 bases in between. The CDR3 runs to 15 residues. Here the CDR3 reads CASSTKGYGNTEAFF. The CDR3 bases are TGTGCCAGCAGCACAAAGGGGTATGGGAACACTGAAGCTTTCTTT.

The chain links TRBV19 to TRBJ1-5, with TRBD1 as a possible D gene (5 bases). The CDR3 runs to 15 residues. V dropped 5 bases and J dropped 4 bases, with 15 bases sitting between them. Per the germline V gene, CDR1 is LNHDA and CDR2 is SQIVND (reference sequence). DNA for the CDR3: TGTGCCAGTAGTGGAGGGGAAGTAAGGAATCAGCCCCAGCATTTT. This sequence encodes CASSGGEVRNQPQHF.

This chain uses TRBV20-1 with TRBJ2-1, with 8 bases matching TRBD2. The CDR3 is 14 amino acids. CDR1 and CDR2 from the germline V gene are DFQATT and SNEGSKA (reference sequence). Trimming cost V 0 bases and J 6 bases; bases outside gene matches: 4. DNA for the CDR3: TGCAGTGCTAGAGACGCGGGGGGAATCAATGAGCAGTTCTTC. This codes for CSARDAGGINEQFF.

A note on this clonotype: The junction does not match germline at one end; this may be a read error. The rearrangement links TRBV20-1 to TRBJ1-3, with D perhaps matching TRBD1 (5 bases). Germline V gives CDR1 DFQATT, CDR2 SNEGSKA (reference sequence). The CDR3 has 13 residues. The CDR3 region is CSAGGPRGDTIYF. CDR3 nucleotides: TGCAGTGCTGGGGGTCCTCGTGGAGACACCATATATTTT.

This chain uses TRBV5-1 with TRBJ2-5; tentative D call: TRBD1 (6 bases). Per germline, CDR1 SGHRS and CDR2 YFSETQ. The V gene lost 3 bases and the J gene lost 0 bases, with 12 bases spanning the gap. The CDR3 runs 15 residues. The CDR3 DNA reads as TGCGCCAGCAGCTCTGTCCAGGGGTACCAAGAGACCCAGTACTTC. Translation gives CASSSVQGYQETQYF.

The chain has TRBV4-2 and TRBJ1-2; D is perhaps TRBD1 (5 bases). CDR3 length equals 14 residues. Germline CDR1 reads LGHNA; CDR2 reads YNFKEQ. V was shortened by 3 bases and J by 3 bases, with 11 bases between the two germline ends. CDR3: CASSQRGGDYGYTF. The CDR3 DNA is TGTGCCAGCAGCCAGCGGGGCGGAGACTATGGCTACACCTTC.

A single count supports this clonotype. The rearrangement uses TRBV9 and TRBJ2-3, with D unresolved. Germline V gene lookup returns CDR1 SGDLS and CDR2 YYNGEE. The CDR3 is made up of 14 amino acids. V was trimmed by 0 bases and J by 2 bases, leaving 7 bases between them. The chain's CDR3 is CASSVDSHTDTQYF. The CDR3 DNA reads TGTGCCAGCAGCGTAGATAGTCACACAGATACGCAGTATTTT.

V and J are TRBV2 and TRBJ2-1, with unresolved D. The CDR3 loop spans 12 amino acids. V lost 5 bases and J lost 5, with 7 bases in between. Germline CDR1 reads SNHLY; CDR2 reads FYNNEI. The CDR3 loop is CASSTLNNEQFF. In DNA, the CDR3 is TGTGCCAGCAGTACCCTGAACAATGAGCAGTTCTTC.

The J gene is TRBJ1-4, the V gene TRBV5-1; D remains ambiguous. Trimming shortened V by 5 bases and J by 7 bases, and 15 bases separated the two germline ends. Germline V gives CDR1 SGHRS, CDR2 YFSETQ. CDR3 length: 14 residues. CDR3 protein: CASRNGEGGEKLFF. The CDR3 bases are TGCGCCAGCAGGAACGGGGAGGGTGGTGAAAAACTGTTTTTT.

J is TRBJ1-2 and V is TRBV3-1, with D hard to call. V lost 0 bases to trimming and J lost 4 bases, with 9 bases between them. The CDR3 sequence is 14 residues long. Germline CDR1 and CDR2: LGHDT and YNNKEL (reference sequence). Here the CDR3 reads CASSQDRTAYGYTF. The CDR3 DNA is TGTGCCAGCAGCCAAGATCGAACGGCCTATGGCTACACCTTC.

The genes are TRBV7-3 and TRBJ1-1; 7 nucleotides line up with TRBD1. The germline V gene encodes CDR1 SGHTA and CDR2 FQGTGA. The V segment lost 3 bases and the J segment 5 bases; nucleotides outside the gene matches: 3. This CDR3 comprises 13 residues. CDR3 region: CASSLGTETEAFF. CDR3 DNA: TGTGCCAGCAGCTTGGGGACAGAAACTGAAGCTTTCTTT.

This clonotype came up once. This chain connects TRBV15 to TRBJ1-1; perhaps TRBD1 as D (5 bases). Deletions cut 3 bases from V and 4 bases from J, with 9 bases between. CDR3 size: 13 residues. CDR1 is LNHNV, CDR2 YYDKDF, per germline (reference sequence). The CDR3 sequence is CATSRLQATEAFF. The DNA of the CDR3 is TGTGCCACCAGCAGGCTACAGGCCACTGAAGCTTTCTTT.

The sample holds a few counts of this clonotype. The CDR3 DNA reads TGTGCCATCAGTGAAGGGGAGACCCAGTACTTC. Translating gives CAISEGETQYF. The rearrangement uses TRBV10-3 and TRBJ2-5, with D unresolved. The germline V gene has CDR1 ENHRY and CDR2 SYGVKD. This CDR3 comprises 11 residues. With 3 bases removed from V and 5 bases from J, the gap between germline ends came to 4 bases.

The CDR3, as DNA: TGCAACGTGCTGGGTTCCACTGAAGCTTTCTTT. It yields the protein CNVLGSTEAFF. The chain recombines TRBV29-1 with TRBJ1-1, with D unclear. The CDR3 runs to 11 residues. The germline gives CDR1 SQVTM, CDR2 ANQGSEA.

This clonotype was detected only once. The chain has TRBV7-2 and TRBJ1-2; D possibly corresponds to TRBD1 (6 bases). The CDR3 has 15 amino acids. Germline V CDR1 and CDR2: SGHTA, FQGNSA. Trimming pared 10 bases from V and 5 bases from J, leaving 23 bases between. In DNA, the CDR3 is TGTGCCACCATTCAAGAGGGGGGATTAGGGTATGGCTACACCTTC. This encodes CATIQEGGLGYGYTF.

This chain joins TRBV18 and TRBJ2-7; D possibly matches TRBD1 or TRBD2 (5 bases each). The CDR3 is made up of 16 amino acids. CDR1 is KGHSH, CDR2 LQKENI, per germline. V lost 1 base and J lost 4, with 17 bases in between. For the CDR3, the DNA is TGTGCCAGCTCACCACTTTCGGGACGAGGGGCATACGAGCAGTACTTC. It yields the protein CASSPLSGRGAYEQYF.

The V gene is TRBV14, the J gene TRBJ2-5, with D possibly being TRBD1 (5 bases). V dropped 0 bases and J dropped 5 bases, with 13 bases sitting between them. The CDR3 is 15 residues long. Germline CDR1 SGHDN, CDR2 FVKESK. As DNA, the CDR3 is TGTGCCAGCAGCCAAGATACAAGCAGGGCGGAGACCCAGTACTTC. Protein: CASSQDTSRAETQYF.

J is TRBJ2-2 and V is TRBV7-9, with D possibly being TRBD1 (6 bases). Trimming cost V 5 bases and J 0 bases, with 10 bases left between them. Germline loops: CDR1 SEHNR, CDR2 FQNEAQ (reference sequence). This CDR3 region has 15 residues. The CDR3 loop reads CASSRRTANTGELFF. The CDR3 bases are TGTGCCAGCAGCCGCCGGACAGCGAACACCGGGGAGCTGTTTTTT.

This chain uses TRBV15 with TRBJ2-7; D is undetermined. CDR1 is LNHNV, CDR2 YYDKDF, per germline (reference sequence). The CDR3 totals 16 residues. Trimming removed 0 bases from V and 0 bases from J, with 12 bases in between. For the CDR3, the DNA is TGTGCCACCAGCAGAGATTACCAGGCGAACTCCTACGAGCAGTACGTC. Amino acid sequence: CATSRDYQANSYEQYV.